Below are 20 T cell receptor beta chains sequenced from a single sample in a study of CD8+ T cells in alopecia areata (dated by TCRdb to 2016 to 2019). According to the study, the label for this sample's time point signals: less than 30 weeks on oral tofacitinib. The meaning of the sample's treatment or condition label: oral pan-JAK inhibitor, 5-10 mg twice daily. Library preparation employed the immunoSEQ multiplex PCR assay. RNA was extracted from all samples and reverse transcribed into cDNA, which served as template for TCR sequencing. Held by TCRdb, this immuneACCESS table contains in-frame sequences only and omits some clones. Under half of the omission traces to an unresolved V gene where checked; the cause of the rest is unknown. In this sample the table shows fewer than 200,000 clones, less than 70% of which occur a single time. 14% of the sample is in the top ten clones. The source was CD4+ T cells sorted from blood, collected at week 24, from a patient treated with tofacitinib. The receptors originated from a human donor with alopecia areata.

The chain recombines TRBV18 with TRBJ2-7; D possibly matches TRBD1 or TRBD2 (5 bases each). V lost 6 bases, J lost 3 bases, and 18 bases lay in between. The CDR3 covers 15 residues. Germline V gene sequence: CDR1 KGHSH, CDR2 LQKENI. The CDR3 protein is CASSAGWAGSYEQYF. The CDR3 nucleotides are TGTGCCAGCTCGGCAGGGTGGGCAGGGAGCTACGAGCAGTACTTC.

This clone was seen only once. The chain employs TRBV2 and TRBJ2-3; D ambiguous. Trimming cost V 6 bases and J 6 bases, with 10 bases left between them. This CDR3 contains 12 residues. The germline CDR1 and CDR2 sequences are SNHLY and FYNNEI. CDR3 sequence: CASSQTWDTQYF. The CDR3 DNA reads as TGTGCCAGCAGCCAGACGTGGGATACGCAGTATTTT.

This clone came up a few times. The chain has TRBV7-2 and TRBJ2-5; the D is unclear. Trimming removed 5 bases at V and 5 bases at J, with 15 bases between. The germline gives CDR1 SGHTA, CDR2 FQGNSA. This CDR3 has 14 residues. The CDR3 nucleotides are TGTGCCAGCAGCCCAATGGGTTCTTGGGAGACCCAGTACTTC. This sequence encodes CASSPMGSWETQYF.

The chain couples TRBV15 to TRBJ2-3; a possible D gene is TRBD2 (5 bases). Looked up from germline, CDR1 is LNHNV and CDR2 is YYDKDF (reference sequence). V dropped 0 bases and J dropped 7 bases, with 14 bases sitting between them. The CDR3 extends over 15 amino acids. The CDR3 DNA sequence: TGTGCCACCAGCAGAGATTCGGACTGGATATATACGCAGTATTTT. It codes for CATSRDSDWIYTQYF.

The chain joins TRBV27 to TRBJ1-1; D gene uncertain. V shed 6 bases and J shed 0 bases, with 5 bases lying between them. The CDR3 is 12 amino acids. Germline assignment: CDR1 MNHEY and CDR2 SMNVEV (reference sequence). The CDR3 sequence is CASRTVNTEAFF. The CDR3 bases are TGTGCCAGCAGGACGGTGAACACTGAAGCTTTCTTT.

V is TRBV5-6 and J is TRBJ1-2; the match to TRBD1 covers 8 bases. Germline loops: CDR1 SGHDT, CDR2 YYEEEE. The CDR3 spans 13 residues. V trimming: 2 bases; J trimming: 4 bases; junction bases outside the gene matches: 1. In nucleotides, the CDR3 is TGTGCCAGCAGCTTCACAGGGGGCTATGGCTACACCTTC. Its translation is CASSFTGGYGYTF.

DNA of the CDR3: TGTGCCAGCAGTTTAAGGTCAACAGCTCTCTATGGCTACACCTTC. Amino acids: CASSLRSTALYGYTF. The gene calls are TRBV27 and TRBJ1-2; D ambiguous. V gave up 2 bases and J gave up 4 bases, with 14 bases separating them. The germline CDR1 and CDR2 sequences are MNHEY and SMNVEV (reference sequence). This CDR3 spans 15 amino acids.

This sequence joins TRBV30 and TRBJ1-2; D may be TRBD1 (5 bases). Deletions cut 1 base from V and 0 bases from J, with 15 bases between. The CDR3 runs 16 residues. CDR1 and CDR2 (germline): GTSNPN, SVGIG (reference sequence). Here the CDR3 reads CAWSGAWGRANYGYTF. CDR3 nucleotides: TGTGCCTGGAGTGGGGCTTGGGGCAGAGCTAACTATGGCTACACCTTC.

The rearrangement uses TRBV6-1 and TRBJ2-7; D remains ambiguous. V lost 2 bases, J lost 4 bases, and 0 bases lay in between. The CDR3 is 10 residues long. The V gene's germline CDR1 is MNHNS and CDR2 SASEGT. The CDR3 nucleotides read TGTGCCAGCAGTGAATACGAGCAGTACTTC. Its protein product is CASSEYEQYF.

Concerning this clone itself: The identical CDR3 is also encoded by other nucleotide sequences in the sample. The gene calls are TRBV11-2 and TRBJ2-6; D call uncertain. V lost 5 bases and J 0 bases, leaving 8 bases between the germline ends. This CDR3 is built from 15 residues. Germline values: CDR1 SGHAT, CDR2 FQNNGV. The CDR3, as DNA: TGTGCCAGCAGCATTTCAAACTCTGGGGCCAACGTCCTGACTTTC. Its protein is CASSISNSGANVLTF. Full variable domain (outside the CDR3, taken from reference TRBV11-2 and TRBJ2-6): EAGVAQSPRYKIIEKRQSVAFWCNPISGHATLYWYQQILGQGPKLLIQFQNNGVVDDSQLPKDRFSAERLKGVDSTLKIQPAKLEDSAVYLCASSISNSGANVLTFGAGSRLTVL.

CDR3 nucleotide sequence: TGTGCCAGCTCACGAGGGACAGGGGGCTACGAGCAGTACTTC. Amino acid sequence: CASSRGTGGYEQYF. The chain links TRBV18 to TRBJ2-7; 11 bases map to TRBD1. Trimming cost V 4 bases and J 3 bases; bases outside gene matches: 2. CDR1 and CDR2 (germline): KGHSH, LQKENI. The CDR3 consists of 14 residues.

This clone was detected only a few times. Here the CDR3 DNA reads TGCAGCGTCGGCGGGAGCACCGGGGAGCTGTTTTTT. Protein product: CSVGGSTGELFF. The chain uses TRBV29-1 and TRBJ2-2, with 7 nucleotides matching TRBD2. Germline V gene lookup returns CDR1 SQVTM and CDR2 ANQGSEA. The CDR3 spans 12 residues. The V segment lost 6 bases and the J segment 4 bases; nucleotides outside the gene matches: 2.

The CDR3 nucleotides are TGTGCCAGCAGCGTAGAGGTTAGCGGGGTTCGCGCCACCGGGGAGCTGTTTTTT. Protein: CASSVEVSGVRATGELFF. The chain couples TRBV9 to TRBJ2-2; 8 bases are shared with TRBD2. The CDR3 contains 18 residues. V lost 0 bases and J lost 4; bases outside the gene matches: 11. From germline, CDR1 is SGDLS and CDR2 YYNGEE.

The chain links TRBV7-9 to TRBJ1-2; TRBD1 is a possible D gene (5 bases). CDR1 and CDR2 from the germline V gene are SEHNR and FQNEAQ (reference sequence). Trimming took off 5 bases at V and 6 bases at J, with 19 bases between the two ends. The CDR3 contains 15 residues. The CDR3 here is CASSEYGREADGYTF. The CDR3 coding sequence is TGTGCCAGCAGCGAGTACGGCAGGGAGGCGGATGGCTACACCTTC.

V usage is TRBV5-4 and J usage is TRBJ2-3; TRBD2 is a possible D gene (6 bases). Germline-derived CDR1 and CDR2 are SGHNT and YYREEE (reference sequence). V was pared by 2 bases and J by 3 bases, with 19 bases between. CDR3 length: 17 residues. The CDR3 region has the DNA TGTGCCAGCAGCTTTCCTACGGGGGTAGGACTTACAGATACGCAGTATTTT. Translating it yields CASSFPTGVGLTDTQYF.

Only one count was recorded for this clone. This sequence joins TRBV15 and TRBJ1-5; unclear D gene. The germline gives CDR1 LNHNV, CDR2 YYDKDF (reference sequence). This CDR3 spans 14 amino acids. V dropped 8 bases and J dropped 0 bases, with 11 bases sitting between them. The CDR3 sequence is CATSRKGSNQPQHF. CDR3 nucleotide sequence: TGTGCCACCTCCCGGAAAGGTAGCAATCAGCCCCAGCATTTT.

The chain uses TRBV7-2 and TRBJ2-7, with D perhaps matching TRBD1 (5 bases). CDR1 and CDR2 (germline): SGHTA, FQGNSA. The CDR3 length is 14 residues. V was trimmed by 5 bases and J by 0 bases, leaving 11 bases between them. The CDR3 DNA reads as TGTGCCAGCAGCGCTCAGGGCATCTCCTACGAGCAGTACTTC. Amino acids: CASSAQGISYEQYF.

This chain uses TRBV27 with TRBJ1-2, with unresolved D. The CDR3 runs 13 residues. Germline CDR1 is MNHEY and CDR2 is SMNVEV (reference sequence). The V end was cut by 0 bases, the J end by 8 bases, with 10 bases between. The DNA of the CDR3 is TGTGCCAGCAGTTTATCAAGTGATCTCGGCTACACCTTC. Amino acid sequence: CASSLSSDLGYTF.

This chain joins TRBV11-1 and TRBJ1-5; D gene uncertain. Germline CDR1 SGHAT, CDR2 FQDESV (reference sequence). Between the trimmed V and J ends, which lost 5 bases and 7 bases, there was a span of 12 bases. The length of the CDR3 is 13 residues. The CDR3 region has the DNA TGTGCCAGCAGCCGGATGGTTGAACAGCCCCAGCATTTT. Protein: CASSRMVEQPQHF.

The V and J genes are TRBV6-5 and TRBJ1-2; no firm D call. This CDR3 comprises 13 residues. V was shortened by 6 bases and J by 3 bases, with 11 bases between the two germline ends. Germline assignment: CDR1 MNHEY and CDR2 SVGAGI. CDR3 sequence (DNA): TGTGCCAGCAGGCCTACAGTTTACTATGGCTACACCTTC. Translation gives CASRPTVYYGYTF.